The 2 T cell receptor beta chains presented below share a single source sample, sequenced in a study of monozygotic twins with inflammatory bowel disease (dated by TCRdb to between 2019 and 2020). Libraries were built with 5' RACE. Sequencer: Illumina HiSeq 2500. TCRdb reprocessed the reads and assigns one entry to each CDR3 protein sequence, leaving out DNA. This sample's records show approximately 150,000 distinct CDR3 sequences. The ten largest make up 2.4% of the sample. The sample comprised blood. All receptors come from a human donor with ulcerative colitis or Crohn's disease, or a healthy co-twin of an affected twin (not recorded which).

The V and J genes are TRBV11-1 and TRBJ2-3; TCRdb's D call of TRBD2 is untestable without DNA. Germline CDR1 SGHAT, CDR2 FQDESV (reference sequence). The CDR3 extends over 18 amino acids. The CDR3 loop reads CASSLVAGGPITTDTQYF.

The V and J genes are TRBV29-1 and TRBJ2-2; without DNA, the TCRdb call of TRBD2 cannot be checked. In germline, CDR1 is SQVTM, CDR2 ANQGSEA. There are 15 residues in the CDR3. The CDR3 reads CSVANAGTRGGELFF.